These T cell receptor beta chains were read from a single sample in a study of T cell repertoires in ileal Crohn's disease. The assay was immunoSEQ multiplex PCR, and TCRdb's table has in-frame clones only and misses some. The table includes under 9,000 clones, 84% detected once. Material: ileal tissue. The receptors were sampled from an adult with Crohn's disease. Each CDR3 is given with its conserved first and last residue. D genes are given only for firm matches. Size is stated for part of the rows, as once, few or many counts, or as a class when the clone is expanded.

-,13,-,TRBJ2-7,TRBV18,CASSPGGSYEQYF,TGTGCCAGCTCACCTGGAGGCTCCTACGAGCAGTACTTC
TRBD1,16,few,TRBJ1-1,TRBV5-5,CASSFEQGVLADEAFF,TGTGCCAGCAGCTTTGAACAGGGGGTCCTGGCAGATGAAGCTTTCTTT
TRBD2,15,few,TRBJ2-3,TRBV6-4,CASSGVAGSTDTQYF,TGTGCCAGCAGTGGGGTAGCGGGATCCACAGATACGCAGTATTTT
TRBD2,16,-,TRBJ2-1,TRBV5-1,CASSLAGVSGSNEQFF,TGCGCCAGCAGCTTGGCCGGGGTTAGCGGGAGCAATGAGCAGTTCTTC
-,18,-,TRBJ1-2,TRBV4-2,CASSQDSVGGADANGYTF,TGTGCCAGCAGCCAAGATTCTGTCGGGGGGGCGGATGCTAATGGCTACACCTTC
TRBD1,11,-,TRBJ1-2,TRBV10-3,CASGQDFGYTF,TGTGCCAGCGGACAGGACTTTGGCTACACCTTC
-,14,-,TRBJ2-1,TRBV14,CASSQGLRLNEQFF,TGTGCCAGCAGCCAAGGACTACGACTCAATGAGCAGTTCTTC
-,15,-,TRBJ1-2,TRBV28,CASSAVGEVSYGYTF,TGTGCCAGCAGTGCCGTGGGGGAGGTCAGTTATGGCTACACCTTC
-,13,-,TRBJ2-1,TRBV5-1,CASSLVFNNEQFF,TGCGCCAGCAGCTTGGTTTTCAACAATGAGCAGTTCTTC
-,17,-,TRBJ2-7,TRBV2,CASSEEVYTGPNYEQYF,TGTGCCAGCAGTGAAGAGGTGTATACAGGGCCGAACTACGAGCAGTACTTC
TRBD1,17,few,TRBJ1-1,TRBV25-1,CASSDPKTGVTNTEAFF,TGTGCCAGCAGTGACCCCAAGACAGGGGTGACGAACACTGAAGCTTTCTTT
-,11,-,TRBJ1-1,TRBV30,CAWSTGWRAFF,TGTGCCTGGAGTACGGGCTGGAGGGCTTTCTTT
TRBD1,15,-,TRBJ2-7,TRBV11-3,CASSPKAGGFYEQYF,TGTGCCAGCAGCCCCAAGGCAGGGGGCTTCTACGAGCAGTACTTC
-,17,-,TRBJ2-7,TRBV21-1,CASSKVGSGGCSYEQYF,TGTGCCAGCAGCAAAGTAGGTTCCGGGGGGTGCTCCTACGAGCAGTACTTC
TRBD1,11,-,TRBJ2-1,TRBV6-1,CASRDGTGGFF,TGTGCCAGCAGGGACGGGACAGGGGGCTTCTTC
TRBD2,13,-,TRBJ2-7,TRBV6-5,CASSPSGSSEQYF,TGTGCCAGCAGCCCTAGCGGGAGCTCCGAGCAGTACTTC
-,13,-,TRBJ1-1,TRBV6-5,CASKYSGDTEAFF,TGTGCCAGCAAGTACTCCGGAGACACTGAAGCTTTCTTT
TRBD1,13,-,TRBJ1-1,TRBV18,CASNTGENTEAFF,TGTGCCAGCAATACAGGGGAAAACACTGAAGCTTTCTTT
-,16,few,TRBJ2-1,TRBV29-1,CSVGQGIAGVYNEQFF,TGCAGCGTGGGACAGGGTATAGCGGGAGTTTACAATGAGCAGTTCTTC
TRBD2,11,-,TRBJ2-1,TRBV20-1,CSASGEGEQFF,TGCAGCGCAAGCGGGGAGGGGGAGCAGTTCTTC
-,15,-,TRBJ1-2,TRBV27,CASSLTAGRKDGYTF,TGTGCCAGCAGTTTAACCGCAGGGCGTAAGGATGGCTACACCTTC
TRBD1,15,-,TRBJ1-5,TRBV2,CASSLVTGGASPQHF,TGTGCCAGCAGTTTAGTTACAGGGGGGGCGTCTCCCCAGCATTTT
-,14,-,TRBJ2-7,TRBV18,CASSPPGGVYEQYF,TGTGCCAGCTCACCACCGGGGGGAGTCTACGAGCAGTACTTC
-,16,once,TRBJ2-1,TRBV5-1,CASSLAQGGIYNEQFF,TGCGCCAGCAGCTTGGCACAGGGAGGGATATACAATGAGCAGTTCTTC
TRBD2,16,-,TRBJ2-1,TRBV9,CASSVVSGGGGNEQFF,TGTGCCAGCAGCGTAGTAAGCGGGGGCGGCGGAAATGAGCAGTTCTTC
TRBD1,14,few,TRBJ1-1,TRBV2,CASSVGDRGAEAFF,TGTGCCAGCAGTGTAGGGGACAGGGGGGCTGAAGCTTTCTTT
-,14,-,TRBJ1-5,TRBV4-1,CASSLDSFNQPQHF,TGCGCCAGCAGCCTGGATAGCTTCAATCAGCCCCAGCATTTT
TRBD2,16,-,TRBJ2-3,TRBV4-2,CASSQEGGGGTDTQYF,TGTGCCAGCAGCCAAGAAGGCGGGGGAGGCACAGATACGCAGTATTTT
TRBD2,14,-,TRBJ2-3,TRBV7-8,CASSLGGRADTQYF,TGTGCCAGCAGCTTAGGCGGGAGGGCAGATACGCAGTATTTT
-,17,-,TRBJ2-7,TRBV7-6,CASSSDGTIPWGHEQYF,TGTGCCAGCAGCTCAGACGGGACTATCCCTTGGGGGCATGAGCAGTACTTC
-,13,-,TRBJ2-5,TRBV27,CASSRGLPETQYF,TGTGCCAGCAGTAGGGGACTCCCGGAGACCCAGTACTTC
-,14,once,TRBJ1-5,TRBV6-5,CASSLSGGNQPQHF,TGTGCCAGCAGCCTATCGGGGGGAAATCAGCCCCAGCATTTT
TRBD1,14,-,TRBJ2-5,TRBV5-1,CASSRTGSSETQYF,TGCGCCAGCAGCCGGACAGGGTCCTCAGAGACCCAGTACTTC
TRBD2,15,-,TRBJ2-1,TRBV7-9,CASSLVVAGVNEQFF,TGTGCCAGCAGCTTAGTAGTAGCGGGAGTAAATGAGCAGTTCTTC
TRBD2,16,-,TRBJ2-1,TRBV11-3,CASSQGSAGGGNEQFF,TGTGCCAGCAGCCAAGGGTCCGCGGGAGGAGGCAATGAGCAGTTCTTC
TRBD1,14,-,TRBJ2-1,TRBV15,CATSKDRGQFEQFF,TGTGCCACCAGCAAGGACAGGGGGCAATTTGAGCAGTTCTTC
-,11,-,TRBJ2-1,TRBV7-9,CASSLSPVQFF,TGTGCCAGCAGCTTATCCCCAGTGCAGTTCTTC
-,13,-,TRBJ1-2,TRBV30,CAWSWRDGNGYTF,TGTGCCTGGAGTTGGAGGGACGGTAATGGCTACACCTTC
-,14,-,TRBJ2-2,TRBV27,CASRGLAFDGELFF,TGTGCCAGCAGAGGGCTAGCTTTTGACGGGGAGCTGTTTTTT
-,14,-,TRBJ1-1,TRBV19,CASSGASLGSEAFF,TGTGCCAGTAGTGGGGCCTCGCTTGGCTCTGAAGCTTTCTTT
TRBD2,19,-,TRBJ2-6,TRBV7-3,CASSLLPSGRTPGANVLTF,TGTGCCAGCAGCTTACTGCCTAGCGGGAGAACCCCTGGGGCCAACGTCCTGACTTTC
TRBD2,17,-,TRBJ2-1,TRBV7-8,CASSLTSSGPWRDEQFF,TGTGCCAGCAGCCTAACCTCTAGCGGCCCCTGGAGGGATGAGCAGTTCTTC
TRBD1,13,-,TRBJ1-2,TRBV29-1,CSVGQGAKYGYTF,TGCAGCGTAGGACAGGGGGCAAAGTATGGCTACACCTTC
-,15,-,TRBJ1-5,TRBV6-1,CASSVVGGGNQPQHF,TGTGCCAGCAGTGTAGTAGGGGGTGGCAATCAGCCCCAGCATTTT
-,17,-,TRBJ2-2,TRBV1,CTSSQEPLTENTGELFF,TGCACCAGCAGCCAAGAACCCCTGACAGAAAACACCGGGGAGCTGTTTTTT
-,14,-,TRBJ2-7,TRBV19,CASTPGNVMYEQYF,TGTGCCAGTACACCAGGGAATGTTATGTACGAGCAGTACTTC
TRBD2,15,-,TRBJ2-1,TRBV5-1,CASSLKLAGVSEQFF,TGCGCCAGCAGCTTGAAACTAGCGGGAGTAAGTGAGCAGTTCTTC
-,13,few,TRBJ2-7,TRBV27,CASSLLRGFEQYF,TGTGCCAGCAGTTTATTGCGGGGCTTCGAGCAGTACTTC
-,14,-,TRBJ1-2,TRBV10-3,CAISQSGRNYGYTF,TGTGCCATCAGTCAGTCGGGCCGAAACTATGGCTACACCTTC
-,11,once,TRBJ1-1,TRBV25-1,CASSAGGGTFF,TGTGCCAGCTCGGCGGGGGGAGGGACTTTCTTT
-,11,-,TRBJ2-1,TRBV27,CASSSLYEQFF,TGTGCCAGCAGCTCCCTCTATGAGCAGTTCTTC
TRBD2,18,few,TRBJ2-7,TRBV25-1,CASSGKTSGSWNLYEQYF,TGTGCCAGCAGTGGGAAGACTAGCGGGAGTTGGAATCTGTACGAGCAGTACTTC
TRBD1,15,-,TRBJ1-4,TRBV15,CATGGAGTGGRKLFF,TGTGCCACCGGAGGGGCCGGGACAGGGGGGCGGAAACTGTTTTTT
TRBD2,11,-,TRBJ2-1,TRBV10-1,CASSGGRERFF,TGCGCCAGCAGTGGCGGGCGGGAGAGGTTCTTC
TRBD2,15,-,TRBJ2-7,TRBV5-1,CASSLAGTSVYEQYF,TGCGCCAGCAGCTTGGCCGGGACTAGCGTTTACGAGCAGTACTTC
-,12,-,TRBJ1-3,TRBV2,CASYYSGNTIYF,TGTGCCAGTTATTACTCTGGAAACACCATATATTTT
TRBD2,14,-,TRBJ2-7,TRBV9,CASSGLAGGNEQYF,TGTGCCAGCAGCGGCCTAGCGGGAGGCAACGAGCAGTACTTC